This T cell receptor beta chain was recovered during a study of shared clonotypes between healthy human individuals. Study as a whole: Donors consisted of two women and a few men between 18 and 49. Regarding the study as a whole: Sampling included only blood; tissue repertoires likely differ.

The study ran the assay at deep level. Source study methods: Junction-only sequences without quality scores were provided by ImmunoSEQ, so filtering was different. Here immunoSEQ multiplex PCR was the method, and the copy in TCRdb shows in-frame clones only, minus some. V and J calls and clone size follow that table, whereas D and trimming were derived from the DNA. The sample has about 460,000 clones; about 74% are singletons. V was trimmed by 5 bases and J by 2 bases, leaving 19 bases between them. Germline loops: CDR1 MDHEN, CDR2 SYDVKM. CDR3 length: 16 amino acids. To note about this clone: The antigen is undetermined.

This receptor was taken from a woman in her thirties or forties in good health. Some clones in this sample may be carry-over from other donors' samples. J is TRBJ2-7 and V is TRBV28; D is perhaps TRBD1 or TRBD2 (5 bases each). The sequenced sample consisted of PBMCs. CDR3 nucleotide sequence: TGTGCCAGCAGTCTCTCCCGGGACGGTTTTGCCTACGAGCAGTACTTC. Protein product: CASSLSRDGFAYEQYF.